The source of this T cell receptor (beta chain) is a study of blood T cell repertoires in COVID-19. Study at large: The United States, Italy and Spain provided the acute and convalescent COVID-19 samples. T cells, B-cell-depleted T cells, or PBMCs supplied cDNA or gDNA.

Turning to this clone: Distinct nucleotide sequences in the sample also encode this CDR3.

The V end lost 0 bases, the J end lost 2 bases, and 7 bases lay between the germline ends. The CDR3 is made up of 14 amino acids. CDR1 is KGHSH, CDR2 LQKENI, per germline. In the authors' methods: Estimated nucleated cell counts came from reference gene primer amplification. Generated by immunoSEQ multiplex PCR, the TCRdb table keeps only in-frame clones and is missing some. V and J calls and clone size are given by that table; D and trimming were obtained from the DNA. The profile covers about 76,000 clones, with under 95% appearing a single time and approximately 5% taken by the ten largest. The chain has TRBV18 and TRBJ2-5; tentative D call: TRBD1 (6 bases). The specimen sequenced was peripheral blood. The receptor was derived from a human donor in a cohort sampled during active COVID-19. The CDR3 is CASSPPRGQETQYF. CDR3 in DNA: TGTGCCAGCTCACCACCCAGGGGACAAGAGACCCAGTACTTC. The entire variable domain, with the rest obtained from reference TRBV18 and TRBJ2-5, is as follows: NAGVMQNPRHLVRRRGQEARLRCSPMKGHSHVYWYRQLPEEGLKFMVYLQKENIIDESGMPKERFSAEFPKEGPSILRIQQVVRGDSAAYFCASSPPRGQETQYFGPGTRLLVL.